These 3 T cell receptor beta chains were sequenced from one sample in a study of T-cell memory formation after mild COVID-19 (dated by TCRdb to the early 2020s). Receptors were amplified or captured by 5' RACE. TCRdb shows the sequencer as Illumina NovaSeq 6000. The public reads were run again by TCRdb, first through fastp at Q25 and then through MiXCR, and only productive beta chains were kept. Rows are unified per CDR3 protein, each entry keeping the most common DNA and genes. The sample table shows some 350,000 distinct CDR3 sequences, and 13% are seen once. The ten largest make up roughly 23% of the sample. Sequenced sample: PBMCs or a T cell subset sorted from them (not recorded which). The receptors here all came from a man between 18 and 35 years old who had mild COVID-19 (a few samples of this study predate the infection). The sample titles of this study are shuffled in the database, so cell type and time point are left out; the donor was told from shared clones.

The chain's CDR3 is CASGTEYNSPLHF. The DNA of the CDR3 is TGTGCCTCCGGGACGGAATATAATTCACCCCTCCACTTT. The chain couples TRBV7-2 to TRBJ1-6, with D maybe TRBD1 (5 bases). Per the germline V gene, CDR1 is SGHTA and CDR2 is FQGNSA. V was clipped by 11 bases and J by 4 bases, with 12 bases between them. This CDR3 is built from 13 residues.

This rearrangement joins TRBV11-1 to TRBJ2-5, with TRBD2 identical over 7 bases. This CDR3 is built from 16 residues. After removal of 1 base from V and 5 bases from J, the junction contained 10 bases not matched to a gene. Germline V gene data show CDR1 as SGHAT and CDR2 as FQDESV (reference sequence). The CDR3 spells CASSLERGGLGETQYF. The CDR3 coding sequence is TGTGCCAGCAGCTTAGAGCGGGGCGGCCTCGGTGAGACCCAGTACTTC.

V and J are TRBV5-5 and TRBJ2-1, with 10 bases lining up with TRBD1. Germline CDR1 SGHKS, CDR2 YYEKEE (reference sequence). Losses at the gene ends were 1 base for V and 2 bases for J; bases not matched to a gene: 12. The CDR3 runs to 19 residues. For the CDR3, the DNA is TGTGCCAGCAGCTTGTTCGGGACAGGGGTCATTAAACCCTACAATGAGCAGTTCTTC. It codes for CASSLFGTGVIKPYNEQFF.